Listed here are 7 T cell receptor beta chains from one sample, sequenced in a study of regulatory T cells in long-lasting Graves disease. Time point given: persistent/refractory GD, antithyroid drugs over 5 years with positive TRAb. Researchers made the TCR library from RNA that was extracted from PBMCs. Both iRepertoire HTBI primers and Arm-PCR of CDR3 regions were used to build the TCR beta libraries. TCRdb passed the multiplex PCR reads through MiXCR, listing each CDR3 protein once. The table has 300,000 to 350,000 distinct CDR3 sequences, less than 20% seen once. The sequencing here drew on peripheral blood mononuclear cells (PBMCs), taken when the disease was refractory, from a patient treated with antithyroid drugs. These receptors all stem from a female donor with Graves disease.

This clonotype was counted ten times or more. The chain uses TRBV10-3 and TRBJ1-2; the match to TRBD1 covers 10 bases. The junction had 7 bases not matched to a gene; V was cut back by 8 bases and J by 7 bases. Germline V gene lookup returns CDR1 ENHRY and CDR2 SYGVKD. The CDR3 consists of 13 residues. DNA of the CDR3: TGTGCCATCGGGGGACAGGGGAATACTGGCTACACCTTC. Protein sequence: CAIGGQGNTGYTF.

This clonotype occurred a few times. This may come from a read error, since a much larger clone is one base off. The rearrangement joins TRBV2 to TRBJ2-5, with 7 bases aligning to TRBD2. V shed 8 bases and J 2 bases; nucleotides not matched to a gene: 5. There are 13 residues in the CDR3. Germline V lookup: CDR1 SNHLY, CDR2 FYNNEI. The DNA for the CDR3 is TGTGCCAGCCAGCTAGCGGTACAAGAGACCCAGTACTTC. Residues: CASQLAVQETQYF. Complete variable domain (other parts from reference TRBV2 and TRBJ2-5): EPEVTQTPSHQVTQMGQEVILRCVPISNHLYFYWYRQILGQKVEFLVSFYNNEISEKSEIFDDQFSVERPDGSNFTLKIRSTKLEDSAMYFCASQLAVQETQYFGPGTRLLVL.

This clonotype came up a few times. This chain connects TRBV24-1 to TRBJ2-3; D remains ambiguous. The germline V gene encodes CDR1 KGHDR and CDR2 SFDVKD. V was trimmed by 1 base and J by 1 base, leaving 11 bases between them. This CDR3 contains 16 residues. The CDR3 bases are TGTGCCACCAGTGATTTTGCAACCGTCGGCACAGATACGCAGTATTTT. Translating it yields CATSDFATVGTDTQYF.

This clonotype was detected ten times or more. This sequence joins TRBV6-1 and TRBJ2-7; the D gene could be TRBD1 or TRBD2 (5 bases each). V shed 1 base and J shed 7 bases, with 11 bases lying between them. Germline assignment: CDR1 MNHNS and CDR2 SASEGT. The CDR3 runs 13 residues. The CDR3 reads CASSEVPREEQYF. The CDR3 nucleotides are TGTGCCAGCAGTGAAGTCCCCAGGGAGGAGCAGTACTTC.

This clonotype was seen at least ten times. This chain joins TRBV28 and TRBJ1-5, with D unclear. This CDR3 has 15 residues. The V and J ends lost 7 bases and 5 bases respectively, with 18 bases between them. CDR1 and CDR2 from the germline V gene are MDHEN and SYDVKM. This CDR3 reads CASTHLWSQDQPQHF. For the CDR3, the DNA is TGTGCCAGCACCCATCTTTGGAGCCAAGATCAGCCCCAGCATTTT. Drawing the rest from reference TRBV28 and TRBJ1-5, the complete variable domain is DVKVTQSSRYLVKRTGEKVFLECVQDMDHENMFWYRQDPGLGLRLIYFSYDVKMKEKGDIPEGYSVSREKKERFSLILESASTNQTSMYLCASTHLWSQDQPQHFGDGTRLSIL.

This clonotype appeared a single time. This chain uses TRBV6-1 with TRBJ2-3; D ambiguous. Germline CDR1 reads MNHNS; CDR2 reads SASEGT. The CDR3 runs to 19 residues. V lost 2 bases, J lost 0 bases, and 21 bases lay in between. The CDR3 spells CASSESFGFVVGSTDTQYF. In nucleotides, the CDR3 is TGTGCCAGCAGTGAAAGTTTTGGGTTCGTGGTGGGGAGCACAGATACGCAGTATTTT.

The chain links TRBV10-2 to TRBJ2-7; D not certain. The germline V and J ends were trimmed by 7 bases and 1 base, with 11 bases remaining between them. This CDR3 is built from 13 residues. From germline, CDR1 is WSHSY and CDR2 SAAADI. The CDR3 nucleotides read TGCGCCAGCAAGGGATTTGGGTCCTACGAGCAGTACTTC. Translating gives CASKGFGSYEQYF.